The T cell receptor beta chain described here comes from a study of Graves' ophthalmopathy and Graves' hyperthyroidism. A roughly 9.3 ml volume of fresh peripheral blood provided the PBMCs. The study amplified TCR beta CDR3 regions using RNA transcripts. An opening RT-PCR round employed HTBI primers and preceded a second-round multiplex PCR. MiXCR, run by TCRdb on the multiplex PCR reads, gives a single entry per CDR3 protein. There are more than 300,000 distinct CDR3 sequences in the sample; 15% to 17% occur only once, and about 7% lies in the top ten. CDR3 length: 14 residues. V lost 6 bases and J 3 bases, leaving 15 bases between the germline ends. Germline V gene data show CDR1 as SGHAT and CDR2 as FQNNGV. In its sample, this clonotype was seen a few times.

The receptor was isolated from a woman aged 18-29 years with stable Graves' hyperthyroidism. The chain recombines TRBV11-2 with TRBJ2-7; a possible D gene is TRBD1 (5 bases). The sequencing input was peripheral blood. CDR3: CASRGIGQLYEQYF. The CDR3 bases are TGTGCCAGCAGGGGGATTGGACAACTCTACGAGCAGTACTTC.